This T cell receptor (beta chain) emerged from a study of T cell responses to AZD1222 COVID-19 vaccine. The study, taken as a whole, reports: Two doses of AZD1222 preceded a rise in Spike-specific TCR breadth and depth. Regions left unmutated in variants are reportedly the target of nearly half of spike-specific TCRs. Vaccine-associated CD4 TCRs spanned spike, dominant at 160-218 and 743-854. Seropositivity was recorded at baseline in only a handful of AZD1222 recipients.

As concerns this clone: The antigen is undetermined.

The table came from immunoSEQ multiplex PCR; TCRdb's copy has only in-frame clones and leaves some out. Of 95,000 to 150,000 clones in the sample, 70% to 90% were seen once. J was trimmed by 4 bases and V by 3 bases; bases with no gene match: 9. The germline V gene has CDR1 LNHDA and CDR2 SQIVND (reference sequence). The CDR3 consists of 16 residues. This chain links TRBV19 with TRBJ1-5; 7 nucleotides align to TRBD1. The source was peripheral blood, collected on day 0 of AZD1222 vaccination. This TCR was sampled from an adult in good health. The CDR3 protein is CASSMGYRGDNQPQHF. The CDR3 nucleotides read TGTGCCAGTAGTATGGGGTACAGGGGCGATAATCAGCCCCAGCATTTT.